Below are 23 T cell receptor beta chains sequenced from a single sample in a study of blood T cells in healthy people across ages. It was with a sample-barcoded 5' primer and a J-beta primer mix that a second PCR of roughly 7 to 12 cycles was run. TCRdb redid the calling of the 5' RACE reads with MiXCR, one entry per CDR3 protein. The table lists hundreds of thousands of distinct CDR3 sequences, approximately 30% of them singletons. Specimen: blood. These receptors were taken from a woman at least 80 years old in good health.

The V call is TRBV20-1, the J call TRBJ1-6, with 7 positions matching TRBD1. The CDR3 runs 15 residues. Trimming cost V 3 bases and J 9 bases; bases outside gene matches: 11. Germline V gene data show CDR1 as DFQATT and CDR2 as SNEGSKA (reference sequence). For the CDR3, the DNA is TGCAGTGCTAGGGAGGCGAACAGGGGAACTTCACCCCTCCACTTT. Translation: CSAREANRGTSPLHF.

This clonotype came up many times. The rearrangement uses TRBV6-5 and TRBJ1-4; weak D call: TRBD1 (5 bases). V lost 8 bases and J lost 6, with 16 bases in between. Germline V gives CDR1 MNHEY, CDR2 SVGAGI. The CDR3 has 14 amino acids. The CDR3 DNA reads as TGTGCCAGCGGATCCGGGACCGCCTATGAAAAACTGTTTTTT. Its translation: CASGSGTAYEKLFF.

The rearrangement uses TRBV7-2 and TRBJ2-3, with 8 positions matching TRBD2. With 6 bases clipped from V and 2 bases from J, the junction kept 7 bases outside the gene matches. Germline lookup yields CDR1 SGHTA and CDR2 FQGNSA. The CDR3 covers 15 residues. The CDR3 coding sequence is TGTGCCAGCAGACCCACGGGGGGGATCACAGATACGCAGTATTTT. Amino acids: CASRPTGGITDTQYF.

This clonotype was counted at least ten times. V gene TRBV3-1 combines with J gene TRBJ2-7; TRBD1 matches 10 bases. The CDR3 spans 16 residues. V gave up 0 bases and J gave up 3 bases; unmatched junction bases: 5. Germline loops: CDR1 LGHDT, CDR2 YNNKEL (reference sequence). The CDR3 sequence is CASSQDGGTGVYEQYF. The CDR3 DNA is TGTGCCAGCAGCCAAGATGGCGGGACAGGGGTCTACGAGCAGTACTTC.

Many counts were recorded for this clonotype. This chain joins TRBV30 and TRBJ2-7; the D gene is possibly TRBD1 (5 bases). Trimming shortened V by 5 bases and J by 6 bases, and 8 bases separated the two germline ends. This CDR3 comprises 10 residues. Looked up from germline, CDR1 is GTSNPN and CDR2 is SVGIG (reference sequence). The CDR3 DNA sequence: TGTGCCTGGGGACATTTCGAGCAGTACTTC. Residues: CAWGHFEQYF.

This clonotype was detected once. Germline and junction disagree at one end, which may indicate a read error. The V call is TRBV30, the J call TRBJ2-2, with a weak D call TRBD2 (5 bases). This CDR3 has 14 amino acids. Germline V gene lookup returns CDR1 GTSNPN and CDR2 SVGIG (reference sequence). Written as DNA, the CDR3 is TGTGCCTGGAGGACACTTACGAACACCGGGGAGCGGTTTTTT. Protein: CAWRTLTNTGERFF.

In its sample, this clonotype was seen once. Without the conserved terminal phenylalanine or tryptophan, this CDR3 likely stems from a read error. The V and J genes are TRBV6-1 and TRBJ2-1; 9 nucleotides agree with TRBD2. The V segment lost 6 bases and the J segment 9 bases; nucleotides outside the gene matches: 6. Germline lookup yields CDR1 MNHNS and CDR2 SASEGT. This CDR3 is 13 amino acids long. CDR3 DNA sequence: TGTGCCAGCAGGGAATCGGGACTAGCTGAGCAGTTCGTC. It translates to CASRESGLAEQFV.

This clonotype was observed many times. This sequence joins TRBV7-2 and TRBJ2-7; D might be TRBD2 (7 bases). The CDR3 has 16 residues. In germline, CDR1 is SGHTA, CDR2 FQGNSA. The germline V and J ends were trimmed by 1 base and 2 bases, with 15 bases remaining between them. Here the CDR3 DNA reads TGTGCCAGCAGCTTAGGGCGGGGGCTACGTACCTACGAGCAGTACTTC. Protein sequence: CASSLGRGLRTYEQYF.

The CDR3 bases are TGCAGTGCTAGAGATACTTCGGAACCCTCCTACGAGCAGTACTTC. Protein: CSARDTSEPSYEQYF. V usage is TRBV20-1 and J usage is TRBJ2-7, with D unresolved. This CDR3 contains 15 residues. V lost 0 bases to trimming and J lost 0 bases, with 12 bases between them. The germline V gene has CDR1 DFQATT and CDR2 SNEGSKA (reference sequence).

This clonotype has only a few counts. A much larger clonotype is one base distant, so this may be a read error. This CDR3 is CASSLGGHRDTQYF. The CDR3 DNA reads TGTGCCAGCAGCTTAGGGGGTCATAGAGATACGCAGTATTTT. The V gene is TRBV7-2, the J gene TRBJ2-3; D unresolved. Germline-derived CDR1 and CDR2 are SGHTA and FQGNSA. The ends were cut back, 1 base at V and 5 bases at J, with 10 bases in the middle. This CDR3 contains 14 residues.

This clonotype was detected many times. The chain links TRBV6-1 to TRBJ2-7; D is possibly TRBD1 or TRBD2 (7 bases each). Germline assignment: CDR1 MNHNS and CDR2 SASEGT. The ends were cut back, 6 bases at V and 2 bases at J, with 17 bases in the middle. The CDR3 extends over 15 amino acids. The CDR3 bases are TGTGCCAGCAGAAGGGGGGGACAGAGAGCCTACGAGCAGTACTTC. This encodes CASRRGGQRAYEQYF.

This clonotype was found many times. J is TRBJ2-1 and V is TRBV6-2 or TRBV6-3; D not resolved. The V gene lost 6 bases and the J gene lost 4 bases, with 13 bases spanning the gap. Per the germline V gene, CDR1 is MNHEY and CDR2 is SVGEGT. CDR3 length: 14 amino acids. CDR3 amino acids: CASSQKLGYNEQFF. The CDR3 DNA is TGTGCCAGCAGCCAGAAATTGGGATACAATGAGCAGTTCTTC.

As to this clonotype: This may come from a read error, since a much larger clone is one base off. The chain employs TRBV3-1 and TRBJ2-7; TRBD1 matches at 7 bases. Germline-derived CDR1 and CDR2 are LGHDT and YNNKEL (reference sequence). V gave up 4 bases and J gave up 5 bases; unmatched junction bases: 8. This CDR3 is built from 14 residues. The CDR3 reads CASSRQDRCHEQYF. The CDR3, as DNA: TGTGCCAGCAGCCGACAGGACAGGTGCCACGAGCAGTACTTC.

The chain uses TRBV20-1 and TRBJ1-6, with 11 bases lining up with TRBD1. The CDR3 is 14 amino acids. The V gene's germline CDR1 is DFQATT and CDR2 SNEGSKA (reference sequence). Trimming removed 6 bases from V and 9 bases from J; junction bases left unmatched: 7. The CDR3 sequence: CSAGGGQGVSPLHF. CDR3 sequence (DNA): TGCAGTGCAGGAGGGGGACAGGGGGTTTCACCCCTCCACTTT.

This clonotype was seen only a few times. CDR3 protein: CASNYGGGYGSYEQYF. The CDR3, as DNA: TGTGCCAGCAATTATGGAGGGGGTTATGGCTCCTACGAGCAGTACTTC. The rearrangement joins TRBV6-6 to TRBJ2-4; perhaps D is TRBD1 or TRBD2 (6 bases each). Near its end, the DNA agrees better with TRBJ2-7, so the J call may be wrong. This CDR3 has 16 residues. From germline, CDR1 is MNHNY and CDR2 SVGAGI (reference sequence).

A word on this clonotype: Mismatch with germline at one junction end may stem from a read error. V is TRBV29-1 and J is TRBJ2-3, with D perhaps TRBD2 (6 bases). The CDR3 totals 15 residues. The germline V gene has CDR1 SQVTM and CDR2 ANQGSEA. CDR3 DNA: TGTAGCGTTTTGATTACTGGGTCTAGCGCAGATACGCAGTATTTT. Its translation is CSVLITGSSADTQYF.

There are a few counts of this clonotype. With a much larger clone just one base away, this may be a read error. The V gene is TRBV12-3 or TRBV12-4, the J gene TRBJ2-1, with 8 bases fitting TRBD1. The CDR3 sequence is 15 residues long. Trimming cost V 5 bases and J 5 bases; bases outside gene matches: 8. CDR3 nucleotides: TGTGCCAGCAGTCCACGCAGGGGGCGCGACAATGAGCAGTTCTTC. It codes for CASSPRRGRDNEQFF.

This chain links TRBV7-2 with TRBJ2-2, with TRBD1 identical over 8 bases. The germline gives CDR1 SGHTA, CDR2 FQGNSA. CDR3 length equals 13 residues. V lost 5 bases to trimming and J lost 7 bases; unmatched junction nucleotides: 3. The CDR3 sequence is CASSVGQGGELFF. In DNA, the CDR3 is TGTGCCAGCAGCGTCGGACAGGGCGGGGAGCTGTTTTTT.

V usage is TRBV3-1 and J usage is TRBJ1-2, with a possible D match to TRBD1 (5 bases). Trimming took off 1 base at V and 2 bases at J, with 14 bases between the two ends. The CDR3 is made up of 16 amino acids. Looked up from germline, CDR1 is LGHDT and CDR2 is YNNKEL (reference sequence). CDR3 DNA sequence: TGTGCCAGCAGCCAAGTCGGCAGGGTAGGGAACTATGGCTACACCTTC. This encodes CASSQVGRVGNYGYTF.

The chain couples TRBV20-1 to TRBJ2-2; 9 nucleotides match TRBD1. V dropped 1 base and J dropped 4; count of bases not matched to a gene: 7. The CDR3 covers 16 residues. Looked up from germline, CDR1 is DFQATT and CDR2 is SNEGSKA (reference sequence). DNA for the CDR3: TGCAGTGCTAGAGCCCCCGGGACAGGGCTCACCGGGGAGCTGTTTTTT. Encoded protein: CSARAPGTGLTGELFF.

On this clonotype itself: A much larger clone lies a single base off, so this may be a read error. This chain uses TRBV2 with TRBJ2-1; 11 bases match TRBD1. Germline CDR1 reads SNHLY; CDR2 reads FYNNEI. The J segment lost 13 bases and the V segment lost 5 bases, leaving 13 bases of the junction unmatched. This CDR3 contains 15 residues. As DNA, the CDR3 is TGTGCCAGCAGTACGGACAGGGGGCGCGGAGAGACCCAGTTCTTC. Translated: CASSTDRGRGETQFF.

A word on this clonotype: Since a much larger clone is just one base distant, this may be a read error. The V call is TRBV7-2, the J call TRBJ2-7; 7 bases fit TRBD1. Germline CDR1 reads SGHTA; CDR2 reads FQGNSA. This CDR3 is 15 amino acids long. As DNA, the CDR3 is TGTGTCAGCAGCTTAGAAGGGGGCAGGGTATACGAGCAGTACTTC. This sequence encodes CVSSLEGGRVYEQYF.

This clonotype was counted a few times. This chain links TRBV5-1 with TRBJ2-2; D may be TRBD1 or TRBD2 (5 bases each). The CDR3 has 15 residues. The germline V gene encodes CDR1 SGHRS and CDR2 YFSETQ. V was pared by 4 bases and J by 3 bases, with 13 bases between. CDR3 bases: TGCGCCAGCAGCCCGGGGCCTGGGGACACCGGGGAGCTGTTTTTT. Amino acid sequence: CASSPGPGDTGELFF.